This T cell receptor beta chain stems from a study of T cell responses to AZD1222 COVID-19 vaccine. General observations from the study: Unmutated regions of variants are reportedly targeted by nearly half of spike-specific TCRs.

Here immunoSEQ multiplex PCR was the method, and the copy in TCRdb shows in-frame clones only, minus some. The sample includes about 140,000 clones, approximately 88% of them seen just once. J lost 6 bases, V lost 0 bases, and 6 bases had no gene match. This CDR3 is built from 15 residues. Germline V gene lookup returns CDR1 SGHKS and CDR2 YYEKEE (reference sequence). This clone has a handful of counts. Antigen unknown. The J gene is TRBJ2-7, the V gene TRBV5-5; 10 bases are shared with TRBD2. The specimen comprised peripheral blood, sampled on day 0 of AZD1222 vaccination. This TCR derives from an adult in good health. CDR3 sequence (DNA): TGTGCCAGCAGCTTGGAGCGGGAGGGCCGAAGCGAGCAGTACTTC. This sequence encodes CASSLEREGRSEQYF.